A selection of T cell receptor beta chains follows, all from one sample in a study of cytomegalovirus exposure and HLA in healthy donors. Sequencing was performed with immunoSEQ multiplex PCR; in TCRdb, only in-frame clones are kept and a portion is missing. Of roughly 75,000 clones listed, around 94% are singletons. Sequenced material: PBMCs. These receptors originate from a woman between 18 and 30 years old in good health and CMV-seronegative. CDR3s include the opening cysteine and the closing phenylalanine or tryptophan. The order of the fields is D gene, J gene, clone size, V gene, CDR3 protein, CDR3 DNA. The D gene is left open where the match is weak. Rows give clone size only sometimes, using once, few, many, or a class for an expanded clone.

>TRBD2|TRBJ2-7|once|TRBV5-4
CASSSKREGAYEQYF
TGTGCCAGCAGCTCAAAGAGGGAGGGCGCCTACGAGCAGTACTTC
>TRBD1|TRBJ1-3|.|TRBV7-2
CASSLQGQDVSGNTIYF
TGTGCCAGCAGCTTACAGGGACAGGATGTCTCTGGAAACACCATATATTTT
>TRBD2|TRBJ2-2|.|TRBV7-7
CATGGSGELFF
TGTGCCACGGGGGGATCCGGGGAGCTGTTTTTT
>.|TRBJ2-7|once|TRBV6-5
CASRLLPTTGFEQYF
TGTGCCAGCAGGTTACTACCCACTACAGGGTTCGAGCAGTACTTC
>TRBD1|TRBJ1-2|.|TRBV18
CASSPGRWTGYGYTF
TGTGCCAGCTCACCAGGGAGGTGGACAGGCTATGGCTACACCTTC
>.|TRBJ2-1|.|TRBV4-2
CASSQVGSGTYNEQFF
TGTGCCAGCAGCCAAGTGGGGTCGGGGACTTACAATGAGCAGTTCTTC
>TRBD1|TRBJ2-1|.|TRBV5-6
CASRLTGGASYNEQFF
TGTGCCAGCAGACTGACAGGGGGCGCATCCTACAATGAGCAGTTCTTC
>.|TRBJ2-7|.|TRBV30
CAWRATGKGYEQYF
TGTGCCTGGAGGGCAACAGGGAAGGGCTACGAGCAGTACTTC
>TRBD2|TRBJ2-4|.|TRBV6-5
CASSSTSGRGNIQYF
TGTGCCAGCAGTTCGACTAGCGGGAGGGGAAACATTCAGTACTTC
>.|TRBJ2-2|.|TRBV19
CASSVQGMNTGELFF
TGTGCCAGTAGTGTACAGGGTATGAACACCGGGGAGCTGTTTTTT
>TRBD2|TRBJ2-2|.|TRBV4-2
CASSQDSGGAGELFF
TGTGCCAGCAGCCAAGATAGCGGGGGGGCCGGGGAGCTGTTTTTT
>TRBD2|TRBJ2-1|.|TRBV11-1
CASRPAGLADAYNEQFF
TGTGCCAGCAGGCCCGCGGGGCTAGCGGATGCCTACAATGAGCAGTTCTTC
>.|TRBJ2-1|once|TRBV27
CASSLGRTTYNEQFF
TGTGCCAGCAGTTTAGGGAGGACGACCTACAATGAGCAGTTCTTC
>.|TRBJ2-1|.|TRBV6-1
CASRGLYNEQFF
TGTGCCAGCAGGGGGCTTTACAATGAGCAGTTCTTC
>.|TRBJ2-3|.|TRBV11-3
CASSLATIRQPSTDTQYF
TGTGCCAGCAGCTTAGCCACCATCCGACAGCCTAGCACAGATACGCAGTATTTT
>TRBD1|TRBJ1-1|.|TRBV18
CASSLGTATNTEAFF
TGTGCCAGCTCACTAGGGACAGCGACGAACACTGAAGCTTTCTTT
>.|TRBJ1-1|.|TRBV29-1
CSVEGGDKTNTEAFF
TGCAGCGTTGAGGGGGGGGACAAAACCAACACTGAAGCTTTCTTT
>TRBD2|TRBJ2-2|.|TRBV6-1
CASSDRTSGGNTGELFF
TGTGCCAGCAGTGACCGGACTAGCGGGGGAAACACCGGGGAGCTGTTTTTT
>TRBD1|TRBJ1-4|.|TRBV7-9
CASSPNPKTGREKLFF
TGTGCCAGCAGCCCCAACCCTAAGACAGGGAGGGAAAAACTGTTTTTT
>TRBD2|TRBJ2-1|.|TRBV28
CASSSLAGGGRNEQFF
TGTGCCAGCAGTTCATTAGCGGGAGGGGGTCGGAATGAGCAGTTCTTC
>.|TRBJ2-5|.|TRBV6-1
CASSISIQHGETQYF
TGTGCCAGCTCCATCAGCATCCAGCACGGGGAGACCCAGTACTTC
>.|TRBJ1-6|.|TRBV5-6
CASSLGGGSSSYNSPLHF
TGTGCCAGCAGCTTGGGTGGGGGCTCGAGCTCCTATAATTCACCCCTCCACTTT
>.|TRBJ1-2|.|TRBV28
CASRTQGPENYGYTF
TGTGCCAGCAGGACTCAGGGCCCGGAGAACTATGGCTACACCTTC
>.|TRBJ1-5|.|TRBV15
CATSRGADFQPQHF
TGTGCCACCAGCAGGGGGGCAGATTTTCAGCCCCAGCATTTT
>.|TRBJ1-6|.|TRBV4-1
CASSQEGSLSYNSPLHF
TGCGCCAGCAGCCAAGAGGGCAGTCTCTCCTATAATTCACCCCTCCACTTT
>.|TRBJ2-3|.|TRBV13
CASSLGYPDTQYF
TGTGCCAGCAGCTTAGGGTATCCAGATACGCAGTATTTT
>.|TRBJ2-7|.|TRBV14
CASSRDSYEQYF
TGTGCCAGCAGTCGGGACTCCTACGAGCAGTACTTC
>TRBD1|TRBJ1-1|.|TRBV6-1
CASSEAPTGSTEAFF
TGTGCCAGCAGTGAAGCACCGACAGGGAGCACTGAAGCTTTCTTT
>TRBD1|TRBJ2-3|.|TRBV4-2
CASSSPGQTSTDTQYF
TGTGCCAGCAGCTCACCGGGACAGACTAGCACAGATACGCAGTATTTT
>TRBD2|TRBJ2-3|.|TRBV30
CAWRGIAGGPSGTDTQYF
TGTGCCTGGAGGGGCATAGCGGGAGGGCCCTCGGGCACAGATACGCAGTATTTT
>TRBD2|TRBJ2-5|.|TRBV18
CASSPLGLAGGQETQYF
TGTGCCAGCTCACCCCTGGGACTAGCGGGGGGCCAAGAGACCCAGTACTTC
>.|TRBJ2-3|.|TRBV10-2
CASRDFTDTQYF
TGCGCCAGCAGGGACTTCACAGATACGCAGTATTTT
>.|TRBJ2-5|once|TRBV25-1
CASSESDLAGAETQYF
TGTGCCAGCAGTGAATCGGACCTAGCAGGTGCCGAGACCCAGTACTTC
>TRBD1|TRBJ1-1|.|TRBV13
CASSLSVTGAYRFF
TGTGCCAGCAGCTTATCGGTTACAGGGGCCTATAGGTTCTTT
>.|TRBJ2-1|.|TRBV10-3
CAVTTDYNEQFF
TGTGCCGTGACTACGGACTACAATGAGCAGTTCTTC
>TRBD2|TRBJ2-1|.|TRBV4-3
CASSQDGTSGYNEQFF
TGCGCCAGCAGCCAAGATGGGACTAGTGGGTACAATGAGCAGTTCTTC
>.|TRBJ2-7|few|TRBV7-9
CASSWATGTGSYEQYF
TGTGCCAGCAGCTGGGCCACCGGGACTGGCTCCTACGAGCAGTACTTC
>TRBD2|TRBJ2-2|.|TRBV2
CARGGSGSRRAGELFF
TGTGCCAGAGGGGGGAGCGGGAGTAGGAGGGCCGGGGAGCTGTTTTTT
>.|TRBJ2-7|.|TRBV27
CASSPNRERTYEQYF
TGTGCCAGCAGTCCCAACAGGGAGCGGACCTACGAGCAGTACTTC
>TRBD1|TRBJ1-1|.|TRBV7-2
CASSYRQGAHTEAFF
TGTGCCAGCAGCTACCGACAGGGGGCGCATACTGAAGCTTTCTTT
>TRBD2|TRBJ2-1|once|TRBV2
CASSVTSEHNEQFF
TGTGCCAGCAGTGTGACTAGCGAGCACAATGAGCAGTTCTTC
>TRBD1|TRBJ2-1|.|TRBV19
CASSIFPGQANEQFF
TGTGCCAGTAGTATTTTTCCGGGACAGGCTAATGAGCAGTTCTTC
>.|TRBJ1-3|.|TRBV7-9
CASSLGRPGRSSGNTIYF
TGTGCCAGCAGCTTAGGGAGGCCGGGCCGGAGCTCTGGAAACACCATATATTTT